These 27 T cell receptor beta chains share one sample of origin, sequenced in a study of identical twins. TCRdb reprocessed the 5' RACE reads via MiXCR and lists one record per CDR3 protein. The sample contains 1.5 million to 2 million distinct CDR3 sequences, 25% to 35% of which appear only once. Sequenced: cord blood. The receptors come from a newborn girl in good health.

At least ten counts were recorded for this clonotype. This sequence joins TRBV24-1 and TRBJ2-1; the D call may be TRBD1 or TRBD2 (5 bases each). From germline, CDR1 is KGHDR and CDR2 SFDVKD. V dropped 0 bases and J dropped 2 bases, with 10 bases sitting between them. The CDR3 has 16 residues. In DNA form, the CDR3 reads TGTGCCACCAGTGATTTGAGGGACCCTACCTACAATGAGCAGTTCTTC. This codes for CATSDLRDPTYNEQFF.

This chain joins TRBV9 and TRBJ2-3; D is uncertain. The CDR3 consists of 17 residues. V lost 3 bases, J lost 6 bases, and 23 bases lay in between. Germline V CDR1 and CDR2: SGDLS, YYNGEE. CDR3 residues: CASSATLRVLYVDTQYF. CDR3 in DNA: TGTGCCAGCAGCGCAACCCTCCGGGTCTTATATGTGGATACGCAGTATTTT. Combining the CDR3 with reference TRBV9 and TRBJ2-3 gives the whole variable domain DSGVTQTPKHLITATGQRVTLRCSPRSGDLSVYWYQQSLDQGLQFLIQYYNGEERAKGNILERFSAQQFPDLHSELNLSSLELGDSALYFCASSATLRVLYVDTQYFGPGTRLTVL.

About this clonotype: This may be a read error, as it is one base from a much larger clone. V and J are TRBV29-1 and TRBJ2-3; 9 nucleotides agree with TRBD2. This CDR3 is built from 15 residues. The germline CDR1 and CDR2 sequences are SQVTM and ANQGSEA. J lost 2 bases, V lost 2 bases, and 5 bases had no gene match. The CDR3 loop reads CSVEWREGPTDTQYF. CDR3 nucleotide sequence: TGCAGCGTTGAATGGCGGGAGGGCCCCACAGATACGCAGTATTTT.

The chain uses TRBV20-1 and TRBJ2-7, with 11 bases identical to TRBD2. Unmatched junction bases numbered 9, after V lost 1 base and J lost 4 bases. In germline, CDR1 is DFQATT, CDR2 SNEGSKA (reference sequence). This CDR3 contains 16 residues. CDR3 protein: CSARVSSGGPPYEQYF. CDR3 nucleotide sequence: TGCAGTGCTAGAGTGTCTAGCGGGGGGCCCCCTTACGAGCAGTACTTC.

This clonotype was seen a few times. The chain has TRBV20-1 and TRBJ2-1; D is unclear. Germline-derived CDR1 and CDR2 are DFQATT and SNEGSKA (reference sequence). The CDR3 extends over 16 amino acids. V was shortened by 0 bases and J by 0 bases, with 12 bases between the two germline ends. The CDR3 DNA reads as TGCAGTGCTAGAGATCTCCGTAGGAGCTCCTACAATGAGCAGTTCTTC. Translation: CSARDLRRSSYNEQFF.

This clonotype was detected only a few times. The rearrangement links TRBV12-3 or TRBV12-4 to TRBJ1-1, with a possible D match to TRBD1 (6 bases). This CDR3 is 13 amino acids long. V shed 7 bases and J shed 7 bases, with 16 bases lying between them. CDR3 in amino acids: CASTVVGGHEAFF. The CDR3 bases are TGTGCCAGCACCGTGGTAGGGGGTCATGAAGCTTTCTTT.

The CDR3 DNA reads TGTGCCAGCAGCCAAGTGGGGGGAGCGAACACCGGGGAGCTGTTTTTT. It translates to CASSQVGGANTGELFF. The chain recombines TRBV14 with TRBJ2-2; tentatively, D is TRBD2 (6 bases). The CDR3 has 16 residues. V lost 1 base and J 0 bases, leaving 9 bases between the germline ends. CDR1 SGHDN and CDR2 FVKESK come from the germline V gene.

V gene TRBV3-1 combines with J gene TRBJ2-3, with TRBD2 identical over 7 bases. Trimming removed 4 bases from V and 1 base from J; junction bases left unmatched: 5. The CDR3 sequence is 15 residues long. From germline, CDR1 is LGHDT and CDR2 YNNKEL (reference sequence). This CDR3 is CASSPRGYGTDTQYF. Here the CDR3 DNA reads TGTGCCAGCAGCCCGCGGGGGTACGGCACAGATACGCAGTATTTT.

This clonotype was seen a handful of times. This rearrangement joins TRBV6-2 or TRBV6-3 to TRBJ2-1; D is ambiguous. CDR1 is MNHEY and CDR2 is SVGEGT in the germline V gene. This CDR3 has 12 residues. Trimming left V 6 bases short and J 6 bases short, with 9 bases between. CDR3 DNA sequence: TGTGCCAGCAGAGTAGCCCCCAATGAGCAGTTCTTC. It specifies CASRVAPNEQFF.

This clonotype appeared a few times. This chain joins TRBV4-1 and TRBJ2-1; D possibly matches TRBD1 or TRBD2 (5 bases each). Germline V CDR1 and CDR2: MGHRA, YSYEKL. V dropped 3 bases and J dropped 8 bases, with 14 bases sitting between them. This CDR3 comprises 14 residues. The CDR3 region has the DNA TGCGCCAGCAGCCACACGACGGGGCGAGATGAGCAGTTCTTC. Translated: CASSHTTGRDEQFF.

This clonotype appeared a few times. As DNA, the CDR3 is TGTGCCAGCAGCCCTCGACAGGCCCGAGCTAGCACAGATACGCAGTATTTT. It encodes CASSPRQARASTDTQYF. The V gene is TRBV7-2, the J gene TRBJ2-3, with D perhaps TRBD1 (6 bases). Trimming left V 5 bases short and J 0 bases short, with 18 bases between. CDR1 is SGHTA and CDR2 is FQGNSA in the germline V gene. This CDR3 comprises 17 residues. Looking up the rest from reference TRBV7-2 and TRBJ2-3 gives the full variable domain: GAGVSQSPSNKVTEKGKDVELRCDPISGHTALYWYRQSLGQGLEFLIYFQGNSAPDKSGLPSDRFSAERTGGSVSTLTIQRTQQEDSAVYLCASSPRQARASTDTQYFGPGTRLTVL.

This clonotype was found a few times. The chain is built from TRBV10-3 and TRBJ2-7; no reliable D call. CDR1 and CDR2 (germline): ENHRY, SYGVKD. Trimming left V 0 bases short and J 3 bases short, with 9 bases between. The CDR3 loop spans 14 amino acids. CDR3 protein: CAISESIKGYEQYF. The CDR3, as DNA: TGTGCCATCAGTGAGTCGATAAAAGGCTACGAGCAGTACTTC.

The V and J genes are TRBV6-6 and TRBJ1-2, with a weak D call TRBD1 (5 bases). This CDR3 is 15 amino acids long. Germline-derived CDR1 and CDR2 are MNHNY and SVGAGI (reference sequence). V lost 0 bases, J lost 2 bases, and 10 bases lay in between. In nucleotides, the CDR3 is TGTGCCAGCAGTTACTCGACGGGGGTCAACTATGGCTACACCTTC. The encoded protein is CASSYSTGVNYGYTF.

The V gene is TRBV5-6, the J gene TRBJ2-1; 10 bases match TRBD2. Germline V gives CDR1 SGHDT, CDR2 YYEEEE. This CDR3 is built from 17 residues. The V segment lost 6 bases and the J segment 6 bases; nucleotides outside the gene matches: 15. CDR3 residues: CASTSSQIAGGRNEQFF. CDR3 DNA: TGTGCCAGCACCAGTAGCCAAATAGCGGGGGGACGCAATGAGCAGTTCTTC.

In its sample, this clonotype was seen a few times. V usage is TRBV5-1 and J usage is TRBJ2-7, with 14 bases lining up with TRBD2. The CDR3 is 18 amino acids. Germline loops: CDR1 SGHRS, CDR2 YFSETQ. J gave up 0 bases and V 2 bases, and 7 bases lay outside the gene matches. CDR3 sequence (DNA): TGCGCCAGCAGCTTTGCCGGGACTAGCGGGGGTGTCTCCTACGAGCAGTACTTC. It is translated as CASSFAGTSGGVSYEQYF.

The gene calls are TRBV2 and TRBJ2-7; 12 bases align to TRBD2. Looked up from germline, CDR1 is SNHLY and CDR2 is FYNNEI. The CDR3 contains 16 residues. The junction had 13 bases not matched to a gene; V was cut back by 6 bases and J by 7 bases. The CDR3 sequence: CASRLTGTSGWNEQYF. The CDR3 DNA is TGTGCCAGCAGGCTGACCGGGACTAGCGGGTGGAATGAGCAGTACTTC.

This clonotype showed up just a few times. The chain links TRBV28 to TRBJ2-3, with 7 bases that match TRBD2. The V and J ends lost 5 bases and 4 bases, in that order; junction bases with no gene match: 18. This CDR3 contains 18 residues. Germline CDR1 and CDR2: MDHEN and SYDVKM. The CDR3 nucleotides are TGTGCCAGCAGTACACTACCTCGACTAGCCAGACGGGCAGATACGCAGTATTTT. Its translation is CASSTLPRLARRADTQYF.

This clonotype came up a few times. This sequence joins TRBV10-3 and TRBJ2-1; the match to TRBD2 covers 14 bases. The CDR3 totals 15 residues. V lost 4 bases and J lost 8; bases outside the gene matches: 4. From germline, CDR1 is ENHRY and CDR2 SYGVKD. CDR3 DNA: TGTGCCATCAGTGGGACTAGCGGGAGGCCGGATGAGCAGTTCTTC. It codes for CAISGTSGRPDEQFF.

CDR3 amino acids: CASSSPKPATNEKLFF. The CDR3 nucleotides are TGTGCCAGCAGTTCACCAAAACCTGCAACTAATGAAAAACTGTTTTTT. The rearrangement links TRBV12-3 or TRBV12-4 to TRBJ1-4; no firm D call. CDR3 length: 16 amino acids. Deletions cut 4 bases from V and 0 bases from J, with 12 bases between.

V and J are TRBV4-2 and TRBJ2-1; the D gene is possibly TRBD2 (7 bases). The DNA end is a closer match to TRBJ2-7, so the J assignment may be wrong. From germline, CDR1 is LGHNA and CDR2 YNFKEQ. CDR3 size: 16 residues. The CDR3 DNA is TGTGCCAGCAGCCAAGATGGGGGGGGCTCCTACAATGAGCAGTACTTC. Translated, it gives CASSQDGGGSYNEQYF.

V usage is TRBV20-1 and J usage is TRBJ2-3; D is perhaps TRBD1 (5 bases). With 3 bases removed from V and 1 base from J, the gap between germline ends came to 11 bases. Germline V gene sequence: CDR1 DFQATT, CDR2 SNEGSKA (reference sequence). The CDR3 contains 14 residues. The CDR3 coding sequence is TGCAGTGCTAGCAAGGGGCCCCGCACAGATACGCAGTATTTT. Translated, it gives CSASKGPRTDTQYF.

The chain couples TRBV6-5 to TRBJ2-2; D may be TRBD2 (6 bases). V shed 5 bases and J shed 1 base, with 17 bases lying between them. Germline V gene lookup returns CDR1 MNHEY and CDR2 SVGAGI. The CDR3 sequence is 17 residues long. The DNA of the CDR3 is TGTGCCAGCAGTAACCGACTAGGAAATAGGAACACCGGGGAGCTGTTTTTT. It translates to CASSNRLGNRNTGELFF.

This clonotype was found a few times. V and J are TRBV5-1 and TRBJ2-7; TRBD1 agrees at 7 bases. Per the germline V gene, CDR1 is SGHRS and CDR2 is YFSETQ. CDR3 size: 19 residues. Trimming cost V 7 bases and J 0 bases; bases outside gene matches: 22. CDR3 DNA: TGCGCCAGCGAGATGGGGTTCGGGACAGAACATCCGAGCTCCTACGAGCAGTACTTC. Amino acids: CASEMGFGTEHPSSYEQYF.

CDR3: CASSYPTSGREETQYF. The CDR3, as DNA: TGTGCCAGCAGTTATCCGACTAGCGGGAGGGAAGAGACCCAGTACTTC. The V call is TRBV6-6, the J call TRBJ2-5, with 14 bases matching TRBD2. Looked up from germline, CDR1 is MNHNY and CDR2 is SVGAGI (reference sequence). J gave up 3 bases and V 3 bases, and 3 bases lay outside the gene matches. The CDR3 totals 16 residues.

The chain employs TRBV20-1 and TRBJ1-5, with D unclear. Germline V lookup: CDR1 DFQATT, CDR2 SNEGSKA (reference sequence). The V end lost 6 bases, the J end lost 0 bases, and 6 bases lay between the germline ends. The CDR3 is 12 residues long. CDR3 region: CSATYSNQPQHF. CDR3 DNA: TGCAGTGCCACCTATAGCAATCAGCCCCAGCATTTT.

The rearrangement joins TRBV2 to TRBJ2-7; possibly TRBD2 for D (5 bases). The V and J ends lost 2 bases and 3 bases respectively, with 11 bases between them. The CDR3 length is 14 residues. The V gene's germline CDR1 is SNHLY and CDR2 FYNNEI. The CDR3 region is CASSERTGYYEQYF. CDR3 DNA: TGTGCCAGCAGTGAACGGACTGGCTACTACGAGCAGTACTTC.

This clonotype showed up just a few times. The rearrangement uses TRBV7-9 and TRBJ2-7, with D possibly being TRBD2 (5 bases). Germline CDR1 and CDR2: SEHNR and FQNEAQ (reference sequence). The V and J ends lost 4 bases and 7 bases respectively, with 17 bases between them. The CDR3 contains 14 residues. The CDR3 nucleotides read TGTGCCAGCAGCTCCCGAGGAGACTACGCAGAGCAGTACTTC. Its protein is CASSSRGDYAEQYF. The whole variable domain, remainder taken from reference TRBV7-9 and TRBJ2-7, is DTGVSQNPRHKITKRGQNVTFRCDPISEHNRLYWYRQTLGQGPEFLTYFQNEAQLEKSRLLSDRFSAERPKGSFSTLEIQRTEQGDSAMYLCASSSRGDYAEQYFGPGTRLTVT.